These T cell receptor beta chains were read from a single sample in a study of shared clonotypes between healthy human individuals. Measured with immunoSEQ multiplex PCR; TCRdb has only the in-frame clones, and not every one. The profile shows roughly 2 million clones, about 95% of them singletons. Sample: naive CD8+ T cells sorted from blood. The receptor source for this set is a man aged 18 to 30 in good health. Each CDR3 is given with its conserved first and last residue. A D gene is named only where the DNA matches it firmly. Size tells how often a clone was seen (once, few, many) or the class of an expanded clone, and some rows leave it out.

size: once; D: -; V: TRBV2; J: TRBJ2-1; length: 14; CDR3: CASRSTNSYNEQFF; DNA: TGTGCCAGCAGATCCACGAACTCCTACAATGAGCAGTTCTTC
size: -; D: -; V: TRBV6-5; J: TRBJ1-6; length: 14; CDR3: CASSSGQGHSPLHF; DNA: TGTGCCAGCAGTTCGGGACAAGGGCATTCACCCCTCCACTTT
size: once; D: TRBD2; V: TRBV5-4; J: TRBJ2-3; length: 15; CDR3: CASSFGGGAEDTQYF; DNA: TGTGCCAGCAGCTTTGGCGGGGGGGCCGAGGATACGCAGTATTTT
size: -; D: -; V: TRBV27; J: TRBJ1-1; length: 13; CDR3: CASSPNPGLRAFF; DNA: TGTGCCAGCAGTCCAAACCCGGGACTCCGGGCTTTCTTT
size: -; D: -; V: TRBV4-3; J: TRBJ2-5; length: 14; CDR3: CASSQDNYQETQYF; DNA: TGCGCCAGCAGCCAAGATAACTACCAAGAGACCCAGTACTTC
size: -; D: TRBD1; V: TRBV6-5; J: TRBJ1-2; length: 14; CDR3: CASSYLRTGDGYTF; DNA: TGTGCCAGCAGTTACCTCCGGACAGGGGACGGCTACACCTTC
size: -; D: -; V: TRBV6-6; J: TRBJ1-5; length: 14; CDR3: CASIGYGGNQPQHF; DNA: TGTGCCAGCATTGGGTACGGAGGCAATCAGCCCCAGCATTTT
size: -; D: TRBD1; V: TRBV6-1; J: TRBJ1-5; length: 17; CDR3: CASSDGRGQGGMEPQHF; DNA: TGTGCCAGCAGTGACGGGAGGGGACAGGGGGGAATGGAGCCCCAGCATTTT
size: once; D: -; V: TRBV30; J: TRBJ2-7; length: 12; CDR3: CAWSVAGTEQYF; DNA: TGTGCCTGGAGTGTAGCGGGTACGGAGCAGTACTTC
size: -; D: TRBD1; V: TRBV7-9; J: TRBJ1-2; length: 13; CDR3: CASSLEGANGYTF; DNA: TGTGCCAGCAGCTTAGAGGGGGCGAATGGCTACACCTTC
size: once; D: TRBD1; V: TRBV27; J: TRBJ2-7; length: 15; CDR3: CASSTRDRGSGEQYF; DNA: TGTGCCAGCAGTACCAGGGACAGGGGATCTGGGGAGCAGTACTTC
size: -; D: -; V: TRBV5-6; J: TRBJ1-2; length: 13; CDR3: CASSLIQGLGYTF; DNA: TGTGCCAGCAGCTTGATACAGGGTCTAGGCTACACCTTC